The 26 T cell receptor beta chains below come from one sample, sequenced in a study of blood T cell repertoires in COVID-19. Assay used: immunoSEQ multiplex PCR; TCRdb lists only in-frame clones, some missing. Of 140,000 to 150,000 clones listed, 70% to 90% are singletons. Sequencing was carried out using peripheral blood. The receptors stem from a woman aged 55-69 years with COVID-19, enrolled during active disease.

The V and J genes are TRBV6-5 and TRBJ1-2; maybe TRBD1 (6 bases). Germline V gene lookup returns CDR1 MNHEY and CDR2 SVGAGI. This CDR3 has 14 amino acids. Trimming pared 5 bases from V and 4 bases from J, leaving 14 bases between. CDR3 sequence (DNA): TGTGCCAGCAGTCAGACAGGTGCCATCTATGGCTACACCTTC. Its protein product is CASSQTGAIYGYTF.

The J gene is TRBJ2-5, the V gene TRBV10-1, with D maybe TRBD1 (5 bases). Germline CDR1 reads WNHNN; CDR2 reads SYGVQD (reference sequence). V lost 6 bases and J 2 bases, leaving 10 bases between the germline ends. The CDR3 length is 13 residues. CDR3 sequence (DNA): TGCGCCAGCAGCTCAGGGAATCAAGAGACCCAGTACTTC. Amino acid sequence: CASSSGNQETQYF.

The rearrangement uses TRBV18 and TRBJ2-1; 9 bases agree with TRBD1. The CDR3 is made up of 16 amino acids. Looked up from germline, CDR1 is KGHSH and CDR2 is LQKENI. Trimming at V came to 0 bases and at J to 6 bases, leaving 6 bases not matched to a gene. CDR3 sequence (DNA): TGTGCCAGCTCACCACCTGGGGACAGGGAAGGCAATGAGCAGTTCTTC. Amino acids: CASSPPGDREGNEQFF.

The V call is TRBV13, the J call TRBJ1-2, with 7 bases fitting TRBD1. CDR3 length: 16 amino acids. With 0 bases clipped from V and 4 bases from J, the junction kept 8 bases outside the gene matches. From germline, CDR1 is PRHDT and CDR2 FYEKMQ (reference sequence). CDR3 protein: CASSLGLTGATYGYTF. CDR3 sequence (DNA): TGTGCCAGCAGCTTAGGCCTTACAGGGGCAACCTATGGCTACACCTTC. The whole variable domain, remainder taken from reference TRBV13 and TRBJ1-2, is AAGVIQSPRHLIKEKRETATLKCYPIPRHDTVYWYQQGPGQDPQFLISFYEKMQSDKGSIPDRFSAQQFSDYHSELNMSSLELGDSALYFCASSLGLTGATYGYTFGSGTRLTVV.

This clone is a singleton in its sample. The chain recombines TRBV5-1 with TRBJ2-2; TRBD2 aligns across 14 bases. The CDR3 has 20 amino acids. Trimming cost V 4 bases and J 1 base; bases outside gene matches: 12. CDR1 and CDR2 (germline): SGHRS, YFSETQ. The CDR3 loop is CASSLRSGLAGGLNTGELFF. The CDR3 DNA reads as TGCGCCAGCAGCCTGAGGTCCGGACTAGCGGGGGGACTGAACACCGGGGAGCTGTTTTTT.

J is TRBJ2-7 and V is TRBV14; D is possibly TRBD1 (6 bases). CDR1 is SGHDN and CDR2 is FVKESK in the germline V gene. This CDR3 region has 14 residues. V was clipped by 4 bases and J by 1 base, with 11 bases between them. CDR3: CASSPRQESYEQYF. The CDR3 DNA reads TGTGCCAGCAGCCCCCGACAGGAATCCTACGAGCAGTACTTC.

The CDR3 DNA reads TGTGCCAGCAGTCTAACTGTGGGACAGCTGCAGCAGGGCTACACCTTC. It translates to CASSLTVGQLQQGYTF. The V gene is TRBV7-8, the J gene TRBJ1-2; TRBD1 aligns across 7 bases. CDR1 SGHVS and CDR2 FQNEAQ come from the germline V gene. This CDR3 is 16 amino acids long. Trimming took 6 bases from V and 8 from J; bases not matched to a gene: 18.

The rearrangement uses TRBV18 and TRBJ2-3; 8 bases align to TRBD1. V lost 2 bases to trimming and J lost 4 bases; unmatched junction nucleotides: 11. Germline assignment: CDR1 KGHSH and CDR2 LQKENI. There are 17 residues in the CDR3. The CDR3 bases are TGTGCCAGCTCACCATTCAACGTCGGACAGGGCCCAGATACGCAGTATTTT. Its protein product is CASSPFNVGQGPDTQYF.

The chain uses TRBV13 and TRBJ2-2, with no clear D. V lost 5 bases and J 0 bases, leaving 13 bases between the germline ends. Germline CDR1 is PRHDT and CDR2 is FYEKMQ (reference sequence). This CDR3 is 16 amino acids long. CDR3 residues: CASSRIRNANTGELFF. For the CDR3, the DNA is TGTGCCAGCAGCCGGATCAGGAACGCGAACACCGGGGAGCTGTTTTTT.

The chain employs TRBV29-1 and TRBJ2-7; D might be TRBD2 (5 bases). This CDR3 is built from 12 residues. V gave up 7 bases and J gave up 6 bases, with 16 bases separating them. Per germline, CDR1 SQVTM and CDR2 ANQGSEA. The CDR3 region has the DNA TGCAGCGCCCTAAACTTAGGGAGCGAGCAGTACTTC. This gives the protein CSALNLGSEQYF.

The chain links TRBV19 to TRBJ2-3, with D tentatively TRBD1 (6 bases). This CDR3 spans 13 amino acids. Trimming removed 4 bases at V and 6 bases at J, with 11 bases between. Per germline, CDR1 LNHDA and CDR2 SQIVND (reference sequence). The CDR3 coding sequence is TGTGCCAGTAGTAGTTTCAGGGGTGATACGCAGTATTTT. Residues: CASSSFRGDTQYF. The variable domain in full, with the rest retrieved from reference TRBV19 and TRBJ2-3, is DGGITQSPKYLFRKEGQNVTLSCEQNLNHDAMYWYRQDPGQGLRLIYYSQIVNDFQKGDIAEGYSVSREKKESFPLTVTSAQKNPTAFYLCASSSFRGDTQYFGPGTRLTVL.

The chain joins TRBV15 to TRBJ1-1, with D hard to call. The CDR3 is 12 amino acids. The V gene's germline CDR1 is LNHNV and CDR2 YYDKDF (reference sequence). Trimming took off 3 bases at V and 2 bases at J, with 4 bases between the two ends. The DNA for the CDR3 is TGTGCCACCAGCAGCCTTAACACTGAAGCTTTCTTT. It encodes CATSSLNTEAFF.

The CDR3 DNA follows: TGTGCCAGCAGCACGTTCTATAGCGGGGGGGCCCCTGAGCAGTTCTTC. Its protein product is CASSTFYSGGAPEQFF. This sequence joins TRBV7-3 and TRBJ2-1, with 11 bases aligning to TRBD2. Germline V gene sequence: CDR1 SGHTA, CDR2 FQGTGA. CDR3 length: 16 amino acids. Unmatched junction bases numbered 12, after V lost 5 bases and J lost 9 bases.

J is TRBJ1-2 and V is TRBV4-1; the D is unclear. Looked up from germline, CDR1 is MGHRA and CDR2 is YSYEKL. The CDR3 loop spans 13 amino acids. The V end lost 3 bases, the J end lost 0 bases, and 5 bases lay between the germline ends. CDR3 DNA: TGCGCCAGCAGCCAGGCCGCTAACTATGGCTACACCTTC. Residues: CASSQAANYGYTF.

The chain carries TRBV2 and TRBJ1-2, with D perhaps matching TRBD1 (5 bases). The germline V gene has CDR1 SNHLY and CDR2 FYNNEI. V was trimmed by 2 bases and J by 2 bases, leaving 9 bases between them. CDR3 length: 14 residues. The CDR3 loop reads CASSEMPGNYGYTF. The CDR3 coding sequence is TGTGCCAGCAGTGAAATGCCAGGGAACTATGGCTACACCTTC.

This chain links TRBV18 with TRBJ2-7; a possible D gene is TRBD1 (6 bases). This CDR3 region has 16 residues. Deletions cut 0 bases from V and 4 bases from J, with 16 bases between. The germline V gene encodes CDR1 KGHSH and CDR2 LQKENI. The CDR3 DNA reads TGTGCCAGCTCACCACCGCGGGCAGGGGTTGGATACGAGCAGTACTTC. Its translation is CASSPPRAGVGYEQYF.

V is TRBV7-9 and J is TRBJ2-2, with 10 positions matching TRBD2. Germline assignment: CDR1 SEHNR and CDR2 FQNEAQ (reference sequence). The ends lost 4 bases at V and 8 bases at J; junction bases unmatched: 10. The CDR3 consists of 16 residues. The CDR3 loop reads CASSSKRGGRSGELFF. In DNA, the CDR3 is TGTGCCAGCAGCTCAAAGCGGGGGGGCCGGTCAGGGGAGCTGTTTTTT.

The chain couples TRBV18 to TRBJ2-1, with D possibly TRBD2 on 6 matching bases. CDR1 and CDR2 from the germline V gene are KGHSH and LQKENI. V lost 3 bases, J lost 4 bases, and 13 bases lay in between. The CDR3 extends over 15 amino acids. The CDR3 is CASSPAVGTYNEQFF. CDR3 DNA sequence: TGTGCCAGCTCACCCGCCGTCGGGACTTACAATGAGCAGTTCTTC.

The chain links TRBV7-6 to TRBJ1-6, with TRBD1 matching over 10 bases. This CDR3 region has 16 residues. Germline loops: CDR1 SGHVS, CDR2 FNYEAQ. J lost 6 bases, V lost 1 base, and 3 bases had no gene match. The CDR3 DNA reads as TGTGCCAGCAGCTTAGGGGGACAGGGGCGTAATTCACCCCTCCACTTT. The encoded protein is CASSLGGQGRNSPLHF. The entire variable domain, with the rest obtained from reference TRBV7-6 and TRBJ1-6, is as follows: GAGVSQSPRYKVTKRGQDVALRCDPISGHVSLYWYRQALGQGPEFLTYFNYEAQQDKSGLPNDRFSAERPEGSISTLTIQRTEQRDSAMYRCASSLGGQGRNSPLHFGNGTRLTVT.

J is TRBJ1-1 and V is TRBV15; 7 bases fit TRBD1. This CDR3 is 18 amino acids long. Germline CDR1 LNHNV, CDR2 YYDKDF (reference sequence). With V trimmed by 0 bases and J by 3 bases, 13 bases remained unmatched. The DNA for the CDR3 is TGTGCCACCAGCAGAGATACGGCCCTGGACAGGACCGACACTGAAGCTTTCTTT. It specifies CATSRDTALDRTDTEAFF.

The gene calls are TRBV19 and TRBJ2-7, with D possibly matching TRBD2 (5 bases). The CDR3 is 14 amino acids. V lost 4 bases, J lost 7 bases, and 17 bases lay in between. CDR1 LNHDA and CDR2 SQIVND come from the germline V gene (reference sequence). CDR3 in amino acids: CASSTRLPPWEQYF. Written as DNA, the CDR3 is TGTGCCAGTAGTACCCGACTACCCCCCTGGGAGCAGTACTTC.

V usage is TRBV6-5 and J usage is TRBJ1-5, with TRBD1 matching 10 bases. Looked up from germline, CDR1 is MNHEY and CDR2 is SVGAGI. The CDR3 contains 15 residues. Trimming removed 5 bases from V and 9 bases from J; junction bases left unmatched: 10. CDR3 bases: TGTGCCAGCAGTCCGACAGGGGGCCATAGAGGGCCCCAGCATTTT. Translating gives CASSPTGGHRGPQHF.

J is TRBJ2-3 and V is TRBV7-3, with D possibly being TRBD1 (6 bases). Germline CDR1 SGHTA, CDR2 FQGTGA. With 7 bases removed from V and 0 bases from J, the gap between germline ends came to 11 bases. CDR3 size: 14 residues. CDR3 in DNA: TGTGCCAGCACTCCAGGGGAGAGCACAGATACGCAGTATTTT. It codes for CASTPGESTDTQYF.

In this sample, this clone turned up a few times. This chain connects TRBV12-2 to TRBJ2-1; whether TRBD2, the table's D call, matches the DNA was not checked. TRBV12-2 constitutes a pseudogene. The CDR3 has 15 residues. CDR3 DNA sequence: TGTGCAAGTCGCTCCGGCGGGGGTACCGCCCATGAGCAGTTCTTC. It codes for CASRSGGGTAHEQFF.

This sequence joins TRBV16 and TRBJ2-1; 8 nucleotides line up with TRBD1. Germline V gene data show CDR1 as KGHSY and CDR2 as FQNENV. The CDR3 loop spans 15 amino acids. The V gene end was trimmed by 4 bases and the J gene end by 7 bases; junction bases not matched to a gene: 9. The CDR3 DNA is TGTGCCAGCAGCCTCTCCGGGACAGGAGAGAATGAGCAGTTCTTC. Protein sequence: CASSLSGTGENEQFF.

The chain combines TRBV10-3 with TRBJ2-1; D is unresolved. CDR1 and CDR2 (germline): ENHRY, SYGVKD. V was trimmed by 8 bases and J by 0 bases, leaving 20 bases between them. The CDR3 is 17 residues long. The CDR3 DNA reads TGTGCCATCGAGCAGGCCAGAAAACCAAGCTCCTACAATGAGCAGTTCTTC. Protein: CAIEQARKPSSYNEQFF.